Listed below are T cell receptor beta chains from one sample, sequenced in a study of response to subunit inactivated influenza vaccine. TCRdb reprocessed the RT-PCR reads with MiXCR, giving one entry per CDR3 protein. The repertoire holds more than 450,000 distinct CDR3 sequences, with 12% as singletons. Material: PBMCs from blood, obtained on the day of vaccination. These receptors all stem from a man in his forties or fifties who received an inactivated influenza vaccine. The CDR3 runs from the conserved cysteine through the conserved F or W.

V gene: TRBV12-3/TRBV12-4; CDR3 length: 14; CDR3 protein: CASSLEGQVGGYTF
V gene: TRBV10-3; CDR3 length: 12; CDR3 protein: CAISPGGNEQFF
V gene: TRBV6-2/TRBV6-3; CDR3 length: 14; CDR3 protein: CASRGMLAKNIQYF
V gene: TRBV7-7; CDR3 length: 15; CDR3 protein: CASSGDRLAENIQYF
V gene: TRBV18; CDR3 length: 13; CDR3 protein: CASSPRGFNEQFF
V gene: TRBV7-2; CDR3 length: 14; CDR3 protein: CASSPDFNTHEQFF
V gene: TRBV12-3/TRBV12-4; CDR3 length: 12; CDR3 protein: CASTAVGNTIYF
V gene: TRBV6-1; CDR3 length: 13; CDR3 protein: CASRDSIREKLFF
V gene: TRBV4-3; CDR3 length: 15; CDR3 protein: CASSQEGQGGYEQYF
V gene: TRBV5-1; CDR3 length: 15; CDR3 protein: CASRGQLKMNTEAFF
V gene: TRBV5-4; CDR3 length: 16; CDR3 protein: CASSPPGLESTDTQYF
V gene: TRBV24-1; CDR3 length: 17; CDR3 protein: CATSDPPGGVSYNEQFF
V gene: TRBV29-1; CDR3 length: 13; CDR3 protein: CSVQPDRGYEQYF
V gene: TRBV4-1; CDR3 length: 14; CDR3 protein: CASSQVAGEYEQYF
V gene: TRBV28; CDR3 length: 16; CDR3 protein: CASEPTSGRGTDTQYF
V gene: TRBV6-2/TRBV6-3; CDR3 length: 15; CDR3 protein: CASSLTGGGWQPQHF
V gene: TRBV6-2/TRBV6-3; CDR3 length: 15; CDR3 protein: CASSKPPPSTYEQFF
V gene: TRBV4-2; CDR3 length: 19; CDR3 protein: CASTKPLTGEEQATDEQYF
V gene: TRBV6-1; CDR3 length: 13; CDR3 protein: CASYERRDYEQYF
V gene: TRBV5-1; CDR3 length: 13; CDR3 protein: CASRINLSYEQYF
V gene: TRBV12-3/TRBV12-4; CDR3 length: 17; CDR3 protein: CASSLAGRTLMNTEAFF
V gene: TRBV9; CDR3 length: 16; CDR3 protein: CASSVDPGGGQETQYF
V gene: TRBV30; CDR3 length: 16; CDR3 protein: CAWSVTSGRATGELFF
V gene: TRBV12-3/TRBV12-4; CDR3 length: 14; CDR3 protein: CASSFLGDNSPLHF
V gene: TRBV28; CDR3 length: 12; CDR3 protein: CASGPFQETQYF
V gene: TRBV20-1; CDR3 length: 14; CDR3 protein: CSGTGGATQETQYF
V gene: TRBV10-3; CDR3 length: 15; CDR3 protein: CAISGTSGTTDTQYF
V gene: TRBV12-3/TRBV12-4; CDR3 length: 13; CDR3 protein: CASSFGGADGYTF
V gene: TRBV7-9; CDR3 length: 13; CDR3 protein: CASSLAQGLLEFF
V gene: TRBV6-5; CDR3 length: 17; CDR3 protein: CASSSPGQGTKGYGYTF
V gene: TRBV29-1; CDR3 length: 15; CDR3 protein: CSTSWGQGDTGELFF
V gene: TRBV20-1; CDR3 length: 17; CDR3 protein: CSARDIGLAGVYNEQFF
V gene: TRBV12-3/TRBV12-4; CDR3 length: 13; CDR3 protein: CASRGTGRTEAFF
V gene: TRBV24-1; CDR3 length: 15; CDR3 protein: CATSDRRDAAYEQYF
V gene: TRBV7-8; CDR3 length: 15; CDR3 protein: CASSLEDRDQETQYF
V gene: TRBV7-2; CDR3 length: 16; CDR3 protein: CASSPHFLAGEETQYF
V gene: TRBV18; CDR3 length: 15; CDR3 protein: CASSPTGYLDTEAFF
V gene: TRBV6-5; CDR3 length: 17; CDR3 protein: CASSFSPALGYTGELFF
V gene: TRBV10-3; CDR3 length: 12; CDR3 protein: CASEKDSNEQFF
V gene: TRBV12-3/TRBV12-4; CDR3 length: 11; CDR3 protein: CASSSAGVQFF
V gene: TRBV18; CDR3 length: 14; CDR3 protein: CASSPRDGDYEQYF
V gene: TRBV28; CDR3 length: 15; CDR3 protein: CASSSGGPTVDTQYF
V gene: TRBV7-8; CDR3 length: 16; CDR3 protein: CASSLVGPVMNTEAFF
V gene: TRBV29-1; CDR3 length: 12; CDR3 protein: CSVEGDRNGYTF
V gene: TRBV27; CDR3 length: 14; CDR3 protein: CASSLGIGGNEQYF
V gene: TRBV5-1; CDR3 length: 15; CDR3 protein: CASSLESGGIYEQYF
V gene: TRBV20-1; CDR3 length: 18; CDR3 protein: CSARDPASGSPGTDTQYF
V gene: TRBV5-1; CDR3 length: 15; CDR3 protein: CASSLAESTYNEQFF
V gene: TRBV12-3/TRBV12-4; CDR3 length: 14; CDR3 protein: CASSLTGRLQPQHF
V gene: TRBV25-1; CDR3 length: 14; CDR3 protein: CASSVGLLSYEQYF
V gene: TRBV11-2; CDR3 length: 15; CDR3 protein: CASSYGQGALQGQYF
V gene: TRBV29-1; CDR3 length: 14; CDR3 protein: CSVEVRGLRDTQYF
V gene: TRBV20-1; CDR3 length: 12; CDR3 protein: CSARGGTYGYTF
V gene: TRBV7-2; CDR3 length: 17; CDR3 protein: CASSLAIWPKLNYGYTF
V gene: TRBV15; CDR3 length: 17; CDR3 protein: CAKRIWTGDSGANVLTF
V gene: TRBV12-3/TRBV12-4; CDR3 length: 15; CDR3 protein: CASIRGQISTDTQYF
V gene: TRBV5-1; CDR3 length: 12; CDR3 protein: CASSLQSRAQFF